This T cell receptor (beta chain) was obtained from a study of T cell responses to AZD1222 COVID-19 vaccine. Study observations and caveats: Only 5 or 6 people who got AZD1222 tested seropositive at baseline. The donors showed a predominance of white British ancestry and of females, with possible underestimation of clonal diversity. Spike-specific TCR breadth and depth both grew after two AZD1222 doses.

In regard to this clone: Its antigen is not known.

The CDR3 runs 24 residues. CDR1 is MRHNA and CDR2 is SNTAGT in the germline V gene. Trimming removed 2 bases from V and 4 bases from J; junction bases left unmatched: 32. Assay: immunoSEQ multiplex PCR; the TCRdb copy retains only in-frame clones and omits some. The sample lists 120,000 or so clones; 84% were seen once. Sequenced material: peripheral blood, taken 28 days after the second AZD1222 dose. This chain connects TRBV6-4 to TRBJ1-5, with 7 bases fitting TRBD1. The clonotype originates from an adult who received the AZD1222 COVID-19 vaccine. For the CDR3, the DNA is TGTGCCAGCAGTGACGGGCGCAAGCCCCCAGACGACCACGAACAGGGGAGTGGGAATCAGCCCCAGCATTTT. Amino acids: CASSDGRKPPDDHEQGSGNQPQHF.